These 5 T cell receptor beta chains were sequenced from one sample in a study of cytomegalovirus exposure and HLA in healthy donors. The PCR used 60 Vbeta and 13 Jbeta primers. Some clones are missing from TCRdb's copy, which holds only in-frame ones; the method was immunoSEQ multiplex PCR. Of over 85,000 clones listed, roughly 79% are singletons. Input material: PBMCs. These receptors were taken from a man aged 30 to 45 in good health and CMV-seronegative.

The chain links TRBV10-3 to TRBJ1-2, with D tentatively TRBD1 (6 bases). V was trimmed by 4 bases and J by 4 bases, leaving 16 bases between them. This CDR3 has 15 residues. CDR1 and CDR2 from the germline V gene are ENHRY and SYGVKD. In DNA form, the CDR3 reads TGTGCCATCAGTGTTTTAAAGGGGACAAGCTATGGCTACACCTTC. Its translation is CAISVLKGTSYGYTF.

V and J are TRBV5-1 and TRBJ1-1; 7 bases are shared with TRBD1. Unmatched junction bases numbered 9, after V lost 4 bases and J lost 3 bases. The CDR3 spans 15 residues. Germline CDR1 SGHRS, CDR2 YFSETQ. DNA for the CDR3: TGCGCCAGCAGCCTACAGACAGGGTTGGACACTGAAGCTTTCTTT. This translates into CASSLQTGLDTEAFF.

V and J are TRBV6-1 and TRBJ1-2; TRBD1 agrees at 7 bases. Per germline, CDR1 MNHNS and CDR2 SASEGT. The length of the CDR3 is 15 residues. With V trimmed by 3 bases and J by 4 bases, 8 bases remained unmatched. This CDR3 is CASSDEWTGIYGYTF. CDR3 DNA sequence: TGTGCCAGCAGTGACGAGTGGACAGGCATCTATGGCTACACCTTC.

This chain connects TRBV9 to TRBJ2-1, with 7 positions matching TRBD1. J gave up 8 bases and V 0 bases, and 5 bases lay outside the gene matches. Germline V CDR1 and CDR2: SGDLS, YYNGEE. The CDR3 covers 14 residues. CDR3 bases: TGTGCCAGCAGCGTAGCGGACAGGAACTATGAGCAGTTCTTC. Its protein is CASSVADRNYEQFF. The full variable domain, in which reference TRBV9 and TRBJ2-1 provide the parts outside the CDR3, is DSGVTQTPKHLITATGQRVTLRCSPRSGDLSVYWYQQSLDQGLQFLIQYYNGEERAKGNILERFSAQQFPDLHSELNLSSLELGDSALYFCASSVADRNYEQFFGPGTRLTVL.

J is TRBJ1-2 and V is TRBV14; unclear D gene. The V gene's germline CDR1 is SGHDN and CDR2 FVKESK. The CDR3 is made up of 14 amino acids. V was clipped by 4 bases and J by 8 bases, with 17 bases between them. The CDR3 region is CASSPMAGFEGYTF. The CDR3 region has the DNA TGTGCCAGCAGCCCCATGGCGGGGTTTGAAGGCTACACCTTC. The variable domain in full, with the rest retrieved from reference TRBV14 and TRBJ1-2, is EAGVTQFPSHSVIEKGQTVTLRCDPISGHDNLYWYRRVMGKEIKFLLHFVKESKQDESGMPNNRFLAERTGGTYSTLKVQPAELEDSGVYFCASSPMAGFEGYTFGSGTRLTVV.